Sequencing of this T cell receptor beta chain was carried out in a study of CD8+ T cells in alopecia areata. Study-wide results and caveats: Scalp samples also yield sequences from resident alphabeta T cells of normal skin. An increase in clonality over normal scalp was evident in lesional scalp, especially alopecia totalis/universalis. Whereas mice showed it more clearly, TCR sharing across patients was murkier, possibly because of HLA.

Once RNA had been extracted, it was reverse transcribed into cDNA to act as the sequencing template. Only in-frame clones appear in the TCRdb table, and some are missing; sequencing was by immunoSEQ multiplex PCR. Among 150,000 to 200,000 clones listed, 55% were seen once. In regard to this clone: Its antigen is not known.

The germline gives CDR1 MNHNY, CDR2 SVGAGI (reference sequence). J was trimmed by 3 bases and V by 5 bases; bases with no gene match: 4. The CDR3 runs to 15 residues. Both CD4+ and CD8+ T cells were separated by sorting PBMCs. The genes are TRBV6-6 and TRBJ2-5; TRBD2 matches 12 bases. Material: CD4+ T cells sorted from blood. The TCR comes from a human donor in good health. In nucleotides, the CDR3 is TGTGCCAGCAGTCCCCTAGCGGGAGGGAAAGAGACCCAGTACTTC. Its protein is CASSPLAGGKETQYF.